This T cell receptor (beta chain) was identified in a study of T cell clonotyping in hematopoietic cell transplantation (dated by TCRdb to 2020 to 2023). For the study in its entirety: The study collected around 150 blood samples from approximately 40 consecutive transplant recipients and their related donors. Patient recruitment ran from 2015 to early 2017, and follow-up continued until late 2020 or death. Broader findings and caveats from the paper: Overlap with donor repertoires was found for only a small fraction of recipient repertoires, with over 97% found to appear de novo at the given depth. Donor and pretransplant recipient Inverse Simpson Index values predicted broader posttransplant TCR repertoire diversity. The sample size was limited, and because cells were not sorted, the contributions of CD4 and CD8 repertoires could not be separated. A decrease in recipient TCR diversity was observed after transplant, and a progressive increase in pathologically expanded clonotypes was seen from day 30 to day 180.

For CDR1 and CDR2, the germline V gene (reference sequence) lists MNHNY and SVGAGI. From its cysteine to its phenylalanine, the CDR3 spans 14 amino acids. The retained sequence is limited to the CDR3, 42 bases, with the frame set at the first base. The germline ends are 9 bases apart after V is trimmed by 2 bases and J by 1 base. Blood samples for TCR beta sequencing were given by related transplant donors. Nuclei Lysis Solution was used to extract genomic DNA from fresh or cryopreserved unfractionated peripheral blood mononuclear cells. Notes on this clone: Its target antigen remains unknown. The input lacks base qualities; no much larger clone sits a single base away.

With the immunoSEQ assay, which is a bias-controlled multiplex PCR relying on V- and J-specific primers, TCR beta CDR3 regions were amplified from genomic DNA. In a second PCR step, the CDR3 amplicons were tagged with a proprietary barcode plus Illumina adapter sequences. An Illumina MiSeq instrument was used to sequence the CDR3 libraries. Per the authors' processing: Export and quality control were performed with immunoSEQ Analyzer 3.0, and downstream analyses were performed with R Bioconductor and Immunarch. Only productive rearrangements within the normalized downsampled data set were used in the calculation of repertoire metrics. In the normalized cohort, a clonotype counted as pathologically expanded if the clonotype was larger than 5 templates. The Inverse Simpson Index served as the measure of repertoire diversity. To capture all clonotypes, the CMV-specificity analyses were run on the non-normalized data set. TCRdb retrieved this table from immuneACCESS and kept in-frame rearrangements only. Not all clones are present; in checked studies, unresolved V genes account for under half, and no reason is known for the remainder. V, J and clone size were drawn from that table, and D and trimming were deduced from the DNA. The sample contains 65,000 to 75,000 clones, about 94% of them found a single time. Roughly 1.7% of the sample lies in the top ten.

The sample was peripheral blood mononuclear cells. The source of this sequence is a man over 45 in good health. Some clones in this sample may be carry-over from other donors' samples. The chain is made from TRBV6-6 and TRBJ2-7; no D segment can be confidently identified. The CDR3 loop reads CASSYESRSYEQYF. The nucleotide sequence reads TGTGCCAGCAGTTACGAGAGCAGATCCTACGAGCAGTACTTC.